These 7 T cell receptor beta chains were sequenced from one sample in a study of blood T cell repertoires in COVID-19 (TCRdb year 2020). The library was made by the immunoSEQ multiplex PCR assay. TCRdb took this table from immuneACCESS and kept in-frame rearrangements with V and J called. Such tables lack part of the clones; where checked against another copy, unresolved V genes explain under half of the gap, and the rest is unexplained. The sample yields tens of thousands of clones; more than 85% were counted once. Around 7.8% of the sample is taken by the ten largest. Sequencing was performed on peripheral blood. The receptors stem from a man older than 75 with active or convalescent COVID-19.

The rearrangement uses TRBV11-3 and TRBJ1-1; D not certain. V lost 2 bases and J 0 bases, leaving 22 bases between the germline ends. The CDR3 length is 19 residues. Germline V CDR1 and CDR2: SGHNT, YENEEA. The chain's CDR3 is CASSLNKWSGPHMNTEAFF. CDR3 bases: TGTGCCAGCAGCTTAAACAAGTGGTCTGGGCCCCACATGAACACTGAAGCTTTCTTT.

The chain links TRBV30 to TRBJ2-2; 13 nucleotides agree with TRBD2. This CDR3 region has 16 residues. CDR1 is GTSNPN, CDR2 SVGIG, per germline (reference sequence). The ends lost 0 bases at V and 8 bases at J; junction bases unmatched: 6. The chain's CDR3 is CAWSVHLGLAGGELFF. As DNA, the CDR3 is TGTGCCTGGAGTGTACACTTGGGACTAGCGGGGGGGGAGCTGTTTTTT.

This sequence joins TRBV18 and TRBJ1-1; TRBD1 matches 8 bases. CDR1 and CDR2 from the germline V gene are KGHSH and LQKENI. V gave up 10 bases and J gave up 2 bases; unmatched junction bases: 6. CDR3 size: 13 residues. CDR3 nucleotide sequence: TGTGCCACCACCGGGACAGGAAACACTGAAGCTTTCTTT. This encodes CATTGTGNTEAFF.

V gene TRBV10-2 combines with J gene TRBJ2-2; tentatively, D is TRBD2 (6 bases). Trimming pared 6 bases from V and 0 bases from J, leaving 14 bases between. Germline V gene sequence: CDR1 WSHSY, CDR2 SAAADI. The length of the CDR3 is 16 residues. The CDR3 sequence is CASSLNRGTNTGELFF. CDR3 in DNA: TGCGCCAGCAGCTTAAACCGCGGGACGAACACCGGGGAGCTGTTTTTT.

This chain joins TRBV11-3 and TRBJ2-5; TRBD2 is a possible D gene (5 bases). The CDR3 spans 14 residues. The germline gives CDR1 SGHNT, CDR2 YENEEA. Trimming removed 7 bases at V and 4 bases at J, with 16 bases between. CDR3 sequence: CASTQGAASETQYF. The DNA of the CDR3 is TGTGCCAGCACCCAAGGAGCGGCGTCAGAGACCCAGTACTTC.

This chain uses TRBV29-1 with TRBJ1-2, with 7 bases lining up with TRBD1. After removal of 7 bases from V and 4 bases from J, the junction contained 3 bases not matched to a gene. The CDR3 is made up of 11 amino acids. CDR1 and CDR2 (germline): SQVTM, ANQGSEA. CDR3 in DNA: TGCAGCGCGACAGGGAGCTATGGCTACACCTTC. Translated, it gives CSATGSYGYTF.

V is TRBV19 and J is TRBJ1-4; 8 bases are a match to TRBD1. The J segment lost 7 bases and the V segment lost 3 bases, leaving 7 bases of the junction unmatched. This CDR3 comprises 15 residues. Looked up from germline, CDR1 is LNHDA and CDR2 is SQIVND (reference sequence). CDR3 in DNA: TGTGCCAGTAGTATTCCCGGGACAGGCGGTGAAAAACTGTTTTTT. It specifies CASSIPGTGGEKLFF.